This is a list of T cell receptor beta chains from one sample in a study of cytomegalovirus exposure and HLA in healthy donors. Repertoires were generated with immunoSEQ multiplex PCR, while TCRdb's copy carries only in-frame clones and drops some. The data contain about 160,000 clones, roughly 77% of them seen just once; the ten biggest clones take up roughly 4.5%. Sequences were obtained from PBMCs. These receptor sequences come from a man aged 18 to 29 in good health and CMV-seropositive. CDR3s leave out the opening cysteine and the closing phenylalanine or tryptophan. Each record gives: V gene, J gene, CDR3 protein.

V: TRBV6-1; J: TRBJ2-6; CDR3: ASSAGQSGANVLT
V: TRBV19; J: TRBJ2-1; CDR3: ASSRTGGSYEQF
V: TRBV7-3; J: TRBJ2-1; CDR3: ASSSSGGSSYNEQF
V: TRBV4-1; J: TRBJ2-2; CDR3: ASSQGTSNTGELF
V: TRBV5-1; J: TRBJ2-3; CDR3: ASSPSGSLVTDTQY
V: TRBV7-9; J: TRBJ2-5; CDR3: ASRPGTSGGIQETQY
V: TRBV6-5; J: TRBJ2-2; CDR3: ASRTRGDTGELF
V: TRBV11-2; J: TRBJ1-2; CDR3: ASSLGDRGDGYT
V: TRBV7-8; J: TRBJ1-2; CDR3: ASSPINRGTYYGYT
V: TRBV30; J: TRBJ1-5; CDR3: AWSASRDSYSNQPQH
V: TRBV27; J: TRBJ2-5; CDR3: ASSLLSGVQETQY
V: TRBV6-6; J: TRBJ2-5; CDR3: ASSSTTTGGRGTQY
V: TRBV2; J: TRBJ2-3; CDR3: ASSPRQGDTQY
V: TRBV7-3; J: TRBJ1-5; CDR3: ASSLNPTGAQH
V: TRBV5-1; J: TRBJ1-1; CDR3: ASSPQGAGTEAF
V: TRBV10-3; J: TRBJ2-2; CDR3: AIRESAGGRTGELF
V: TRBV4-1; J: TRBJ2-5; CDR3: ASSQDGTGWGETQY
V: TRBV28; J: TRBJ2-1; CDR3: ASSTSGGAYNEQF
V: TRBV7-2; J: TRBJ2-3; CDR3: ASSFMGGSTDTQY
V: TRBV6-5; J: TRBJ1-6; CDR3: ASSLGPEGSPLH
V: TRBV11-2; J: TRBJ1-1; CDR3: ASSLGWDSQEAF
V: TRBV10-2; J: TRBJ2-6; CDR3: ASSSGQGTSGANVLT
V: TRBV12-5; J: TRBJ1-1; CDR3: ASGLVRTDHTEAF
V: TRBV11-3; J: TRBJ2-1; CDR3: ASQGGSANNEQF
V: TRBV6-6; J: TRBJ1-5; CDR3: ASRDRAGGSNQPQH
V: TRBV11-1; J: TRBJ2-2; CDR3: ASSRTSGGAGELF
V: TRBV4-1; J: TRBJ2-5; CDR3: ASSQPSGGAQETQY
V: TRBV19; J: TRBJ1-4; CDR3: ASSIERRVEKLF
V: TRBV6-1; J: TRBJ1-2; CDR3: ASSGQMNYGYT
V: TRBV6-1; J: TRBJ1-2; CDR3: ASSEVGTGGGYT
V: TRBV9; J: TRBJ2-1; CDR3: ASSVVSSGGSYNEQF
V: TRBV6-5; J: TRBJ1-4; CDR3: ASSSLTRTGEEKLF
V: TRBV4-1; J: TRBJ1-6; CDR3: ASTEDTHSYNSPLH
V: TRBV2; J: TRBJ1-5; CDR3: ASMGRYNQPQH
V: TRBV4-1; J: TRBJ1-1; CDR3: ASSQGVGTGGFDTEAF
V: TRBV5-4; J: TRBJ1-1; CDR3: ASSSDTEAF
V: TRBV11-3; J: TRBJ2-1; CDR3: ASSLEQGDEQF
V: TRBV30; J: TRBJ2-3; CDR3: AWSNSGRASDTQY
V: TRBV5-1; J: TRBJ2-3; CDR3: ASSLATGTQY
V: TRBV29-1; J: TRBJ1-4; CDR3: SVGRDLSSEKLF
V: TRBV25-1; J: TRBJ2-1; CDR3: ATSTGIGANEQF
V: TRBV11-3; J: TRBJ2-3; CDR3: ASSLGQGDAQY
V: TRBV19; J: TRBJ2-5; CDR3: ATSGSGGREETQY
V: TRBV5-1; J: TRBJ1-2; CDR3: ASSGDSYGYT
V: TRBV11-3; J: TRBJ2-1; CDR3: ASSGRQGARPGEQF
V: TRBV4-1; J: TRBJ2-2; CDR3: ASSQERTATITGELF
V: TRBV5-5; J: TRBJ1-1; CDR3: ASRHGRETEAF